The 28 T cell receptor beta chains presented below share a single source sample, sequenced in a study of blood T cell repertoires in COVID-19. The data were produced by immunoSEQ multiplex PCR, yet TCRdb's version contains in-frame clones alone and is incomplete. The repertoire holds about 290,000 clones, with just under 90% as singletons. Material: peripheral blood. These receptors were collected from a woman under 40 with COVID-19, enrolled during active disease.

The gene calls are TRBV6-5 and TRBJ1-2, with TRBD1 identical over 7 bases. The CDR3 runs 12 residues. Germline-derived CDR1 and CDR2 are MNHEY and SVGAGI. Losses at the gene ends were 10 bases for V and 7 bases for J; bases not matched to a gene: 9. CDR3 region: CAISSRGIGYTF. CDR3 DNA: TGTGCCATCTCTTCCAGGGGGATTGGCTACACCTTC.

J is TRBJ1-1 and V is TRBV5-4, with TRBD1 as a possible D gene (5 bases). The CDR3 length is 13 residues. CDR1 is SGHNT, CDR2 YYREEE, per germline (reference sequence). V gave up 4 bases and J gave up 6 bases, with 13 bases separating them. For the CDR3, the DNA is TGTGCCAGCAGCGTGGGGCGGGGCTCTGAAGCTTTCTTT. Its translation: CASSVGRGSEAFF.

This clone was counted once. The chain employs TRBV2 and TRBJ1-5; possible D gene TRBD1, 6 bases. The V and J ends lost 6 bases and 4 bases respectively, with 16 bases between them. This CDR3 spans 15 amino acids. CDR1 and CDR2 from the germline V gene are SNHLY and FYNNEI. In nucleotides, the CDR3 is TGTGCCAGCAGACAGGGAATAGCGAGAAATCAGCCCCAGCATTTT. Translation gives CASRQGIARNQPQHF.

This rearrangement joins TRBV12-3 or TRBV12-4 to TRBJ2-2; tentatively, D is TRBD2 (5 bases). The ends were cut back, 2 bases at V and 6 bases at J, with 7 bases in the middle. This CDR3 region has 13 residues. CDR3 region: CASSLIGAGELFF. DNA for the CDR3: TGTGCCAGCAGTTTAATCGGGGCCGGGGAGCTGTTTTTT.

V is TRBV25-1 and J is TRBJ1-6; 7 bases agree with TRBD1. The V segment lost 6 bases and the J segment 12 bases; nucleotides outside the gene matches: 8. This CDR3 is 13 amino acids long. Germline loops: CDR1 MGHDK, CDR2 SYGVNS. The CDR3, as DNA: TGTGCCAGCAGGAACACAGGGGAAGGACCCCTCCACTTT. This gives the protein CASRNTGEGPLHF.

The chain links TRBV5-1 to TRBJ2-7; 13 positions agree with TRBD2. The V segment lost 4 bases and the J segment 8 bases; nucleotides outside the gene matches: 6. The germline CDR1 and CDR2 sequences are SGHRS and YFSETQ. The CDR3 sequence is 14 residues long. CDR3 sequence: CASSVAGTSGKQYF. The CDR3 DNA reads TGCGCCAGCAGCGTGGCCGGGACTAGCGGGAAGCAGTACTTC.

The chain recombines TRBV27 with TRBJ2-7; D is unclear. V was pared by 5 bases and J by 2 bases, with 4 bases between. The germline V gene has CDR1 MNHEY and CDR2 SMNVEV (reference sequence). The CDR3 spans 11 residues. CDR3 sequence reads: CASSAPYEQYF. CDR3 nucleotide sequence: TGTGCCAGCAGTGCGCCCTACGAGCAGTACTTC.

The chain links TRBV27 to TRBJ1-5; a weak D match, TRBD1 (5 bases). The CDR3 runs to 14 residues. Trimming shortened V by 6 bases and J by 4 bases, and 13 bases separated the two germline ends. In germline, CDR1 is MNHEY, CDR2 SMNVEV (reference sequence). CDR3 loop: CASRRQGTNQPQHF. CDR3 nucleotides: TGTGCCAGCAGGAGGCAGGGAACAAATCAGCCCCAGCATTTT.

The chain uses TRBV19 and TRBJ1-1; TRBD1 matches at 9 bases. After removal of 7 bases from V and 1 base from J, the junction contained 10 bases not matched to a gene. CDR3 size: 16 residues. The germline V gene has CDR1 LNHDA and CDR2 SQIVND (reference sequence). CDR3 sequence reads: CASKRGDRGRNTEAFF. CDR3 sequence (DNA): TGTGCCAGTAAAAGGGGAGACAGGGGGAGGAACACTGAAGCTTTCTTT.

V gene TRBV6-5 combines with J gene TRBJ1-5, with 10 bases aligning to TRBD1. The germline V gene has CDR1 MNHEY and CDR2 SVGAGI. J was trimmed by 11 bases and V by 6 bases; bases with no gene match: 7. The CDR3 is 13 residues long. The CDR3 DNA follows: TGTGCCAGCAGGGGACAGGGGCCTAGGTCCCAGCATTTT. This encodes CASRGQGPRSQHF.

The chain carries TRBV3-1 (or the pseudogene TRBV3-2) and TRBJ1-1; 7 bases agree with TRBD1. This CDR3 spans 12 amino acids. Germline V gene data show CDR1 as LGHDT and CDR2 as YNNKEL (reference sequence). The V segment lost 3 bases and the J segment 7 bases; nucleotides outside the gene matches: 2. The CDR3 reads CASSHRTGEAFF. As DNA, the CDR3 is TGTGCCAGCAGCCACCGGACAGGTGAAGCTTTCTTT.

The gene calls are TRBV24-1 and TRBJ2-3; possibly TRBD2 for D (7 bases). Trimming cost V 9 bases and J 4 bases, with 16 bases left between them. Germline V lookup: CDR1 KGHDR, CDR2 SFDVKD. This CDR3 comprises 14 residues. The CDR3 DNA is TGTGCCACCTCTCGCGGGGGCAATTCAGATACGCAGTATTTT. Amino acid sequence: CATSRGGNSDTQYF.

Only one count was recorded for this clone. The gene calls are TRBV5-8 and TRBJ1-2; 7 positions match TRBD1. V dropped 4 bases and J dropped 0; count of bases not matched to a gene: 6. The germline V gene encodes CDR1 SGHTS and CDR2 YDEGEE. CDR3 size: 15 residues. The CDR3 DNA reads TGTGCCAGCAGCGACGGACAGGATACTAACTATGGCTACACCTTC. It encodes CASSDGQDTNYGYTF.

This chain uses TRBV19 with TRBJ2-1; TRBD2 matches 9 bases. Germline V gene sequence: CDR1 LNHDA, CDR2 SQIVND (reference sequence). Germline trimming cut 6 bases from V and 7 bases from J; bases unmatched to any gene: 10. This CDR3 region has 15 residues. The DNA for the CDR3 is TGTGCCAGTAGCCTCGTAGCGGGGGTCGGAAATGAGCAGTTCTTC. Translating it yields CASSLVAGVGNEQFF. Using reference TRBV19 and TRBJ2-1 for the parts outside the CDR3, the full variable domain is DGGITQSPKYLFRKEGQNVTLSCEQNLNHDAMYWYRQDPGQGLRLIYYSQIVNDFQKGDIAEGYSVSREKKESFPLTVTSAQKNPTAFYLCASSLVAGVGNEQFFGPGTRLTVL.

This chain links TRBV5-1 with TRBJ2-1; 7 bases are a match to TRBD2. V shed 4 bases, J shed 6 bases, and the junction held 10 bases outside the gene matches. Per germline, CDR1 SGHRS and CDR2 YFSETQ. The CDR3 extends over 15 amino acids. The CDR3 sequence is CASSPGRFRGNEQFF. CDR3 sequence (DNA): TGCGCCAGCAGCCCCGGGAGGTTTAGGGGCAATGAGCAGTTCTTC.

The chain uses TRBV19 and TRBJ1-1; 8 bases agree with TRBD1. The V gene end was trimmed by 10 bases and the J gene end by 2 bases; junction bases not matched to a gene: 9. The CDR3 has 14 residues. Germline CDR1 reads LNHDA; CDR2 reads SQIVND (reference sequence). The CDR3 sequence is CATTPGGGNTEAFF. The CDR3 coding sequence is TGTGCCACCACACCAGGGGGCGGCAACACTGAAGCTTTCTTT.

The chain combines TRBV24-1 with TRBJ2-3; 7 nucleotides align to TRBD1. CDR1 is KGHDR and CDR2 is SFDVKD in the germline V gene. This CDR3 is 15 amino acids long. J was trimmed by 2 bases and V by 5 bases; bases with no gene match: 6. CDR3 region: CATSGMTGNTDTQYF. In DNA, the CDR3 is TGTGCCACCAGTGGCATGACAGGGAACACAGATACGCAGTATTTT.

On this clone itself: At one of its ends the junction is not consistent with the germline gene, which may arise from a read error. The genes are TRBV9 and TRBJ1-3, with 7 bases aligning to TRBD1. CDR3 length: 16 residues. The germline V gene encodes CDR1 SGDLS and CDR2 YYNGEE. DNA for the CDR3: TGTGCCAGCAGCCCTCAGCTGGGCCGGACAGGAAGCACCATATATTTT. It codes for CASSPQLGRTGSTIYF.

The genes are TRBV28 and TRBJ1-1; the D gene is possibly TRBD1 (5 bases). The CDR3 runs 14 residues. Germline V gene data show CDR1 as MDHEN and CDR2 as SYDVKM. The V end lost 7 bases, the J end lost 4 bases, and 16 bases lay between the germline ends. CDR3 nucleotides: TGTGCCAGCACCTCCCACACGGGGGGCACTGAAGCTTTCTTT. It encodes CASTSHTGGTEAFF.

The V gene is TRBV6-5, the J gene TRBJ1-1; no definite D call. The V gene's germline CDR1 is MNHEY and CDR2 SVGAGI. Trimming cost V 2 bases and J 0 bases, with 10 bases left between them. The CDR3 is made up of 15 amino acids. As DNA, the CDR3 is TGTGCCAGCAGTTACGAGGCGGTAATGAACACTGAAGCTTTCTTT. Translating gives CASSYEAVMNTEAFF.

CDR3 in amino acids: CASSPLGGGGYEQYF. Here the CDR3 DNA reads TGTGCCAGCAGTCCACTCGGGGGGGGTGGGTACGAGCAGTACTTC. This chain uses TRBV27 with TRBJ2-7, with TRBD2 matching 8 bases. The CDR3 runs to 15 residues. The V gene end was trimmed by 5 bases and the J gene end by 4 bases; junction bases not matched to a gene: 10. CDR1 MNHEY and CDR2 SMNVEV come from the germline V gene (reference sequence).

The V gene is TRBV6-5, the J gene TRBJ2-3; maybe TRBD2 (6 bases). This CDR3 has 14 amino acids. Trimming removed 6 bases from V and 0 bases from J, with 10 bases in between. Germline CDR1 MNHEY, CDR2 SVGAGI. The CDR3 nucleotides are TGTGCCAGCAGAACCGGGGGTAGCACAGATACGCAGTATTTT. It specifies CASRTGGSTDTQYF.

This clone was picked up a small number of times. The gene calls are TRBV7-9 and TRBJ1-4; a possible D gene is TRBD1 (5 bases). Germline V lookup: CDR1 SEHNR, CDR2 FQNEAQ (reference sequence). Trimming removed 6 bases at V and 8 bases at J, with 19 bases between. The CDR3 has 15 residues. The CDR3 bases are TGTGCCAGCAGTCAGCTCTCGGGGGTAACGGAAAAACTGTTTTTT. Its protein product is CASSQLSGVTEKLFF.

The chain joins TRBV7-2 to TRBJ1-2, with D tentatively TRBD1 (5 bases). The length of the CDR3 is 14 residues. Germline lookup yields CDR1 SGHTA and CDR2 FQGNSA. Trimming took 3 bases from V and 8 from J, leaving 16 bases between them. In nucleotides, the CDR3 is TGTGCCAGCAGCTTTGCCGGCAGGGCGTACGGCTACACCTTC. It yields the protein CASSFAGRAYGYTF.

The chain joins TRBV5-1 to TRBJ2-2, with TRBD2 identical over 8 bases. Germline V gene data show CDR1 as SGHRS and CDR2 as YFSETQ. The CDR3 covers 17 residues. V dropped 2 bases and J dropped 0; count of bases not matched to a gene: 6. CDR3 nucleotides: TGCGCCAGCAGCTTTTTAGGCGGGGGGACGAACACCGGGGAGCTGTTTTTT. This codes for CASSFLGGGTNTGELFF.

This chain links TRBV19 with TRBJ2-6; D unresolved. The CDR3 loop spans 17 amino acids. Germline-derived CDR1 and CDR2 are LNHDA and SQIVND (reference sequence). Trimming took off 1 base at V and 0 bases at J, with 10 bases between the two ends. The CDR3 loop is CASSIGQVSSGANVLTF. Written as DNA, the CDR3 is TGTGCCAGTAGTATAGGTCAGGTTAGCTCTGGGGCCAACGTCCTGACTTTC.

The gene calls are TRBV6-5 and TRBJ1-2, with 7 bases identical to TRBD1. In germline, CDR1 is MNHEY, CDR2 SVGAGI. V lost 7 bases to trimming and J lost 10 bases; unmatched junction nucleotides: 18. The CDR3 is 15 residues long. The CDR3 sequence: CASITTTGALGAYTF. The CDR3 DNA reads TGTGCCAGCATTACTACCACAGGGGCCTTAGGGGCCTACACCTTC.

This clone was found once. The rearrangement uses TRBV10-3 and TRBJ1-5; 7 nucleotides align to TRBD1. Unmatched junction bases numbered 4, after V lost 8 bases and J lost 3 bases. CDR1 is ENHRY and CDR2 is SYGVKD in the germline V gene. There are 13 residues in the CDR3. CDR3 loop: CAIGRGDNQPQHF. The DNA of the CDR3 is TGTGCCATCGGCAGGGGGGACAATCAGCCCCAGCATTTT.